The 16 T cell receptor beta chains given below trace back to one sample, sequenced in a study of blood T cell repertoires in COVID-19. Repertoires were generated with immunoSEQ multiplex PCR, while TCRdb's copy carries only in-frame clones and drops some. In the table there are about 130,000 clones, about 80% of which are singletons. The source material was peripheral blood. These receptors were obtained from a woman older than 75 with acute or convalescent COVID-19.

As regards this clone: The same CDR3 can be traced to other DNA sequences in this sample. The rearrangement uses TRBV7-2 and TRBJ1-5, with 8 bases that match TRBD1. The CDR3 has 14 residues. Per the germline V gene, CDR1 is SGHTA and CDR2 is FQGNSA. Trimming took 5 bases from V and 4 from J; bases not matched to a gene: 4. CDR3 nucleotides: TGTGCCAGCAGCCCAGGGGGCTCGAATCAGCCCCAGCATTTT. Translating it yields CASSPGGSNQPQHF.

V is TRBV6-6 and J is TRBJ1-1; D not resolved. Germline V gives CDR1 MNHNY, CDR2 SVGAGI (reference sequence). The ends were cut back, 8 bases at V and 4 bases at J, with 20 bases in the middle. There are 15 residues in the CDR3. DNA of the CDR3: TGTGCCAGCCTACTAGATACGCGATTGGGCACTGAAGCTTTCTTT. Its translation is CASLLDTRLGTEAFF.

The V call is TRBV7-8, the J call TRBJ1-2; maybe TRBD1 (5 bases). The germline CDR1 and CDR2 sequences are SGHVS and FQNEAQ. Trimming cost V 1 base and J 4 bases, with 22 bases left between them. CDR3 size: 18 residues. CDR3 nucleotide sequence: TGTGCCAGCAGCTTAGATGCGGGGACGAATAGTTGGGGCTATGGCTACACCTTC. It specifies CASSLDAGTNSWGYGYTF.

This chain links TRBV28 with TRBJ2-1; 9 bases fit TRBD1. This CDR3 region has 16 residues. The J segment lost 6 bases and the V segment lost 1 base, leaving 7 bases of the junction unmatched. Per germline, CDR1 MDHEN and CDR2 SYDVKM. In nucleotides, the CDR3 is TGTGCCAGCAGTTTATCGGGACAGGGCATATCCAATGAGCAGTTCTTC. As protein: CASSLSGQGISNEQFF.

The CDR3 nucleotides are TGTGCCAGCAGCTGGGGACTGCCGGGGGCCGGGGAGCTGTTTTTT. Translated, it gives CASSWGLPGAGELFF. The chain uses TRBV5-6 and TRBJ2-2; maybe TRBD2 (6 bases). Germline CDR1 reads SGHDT; CDR2 reads YYEEEE. Deletions cut 3 bases from V and 6 bases from J, with 15 bases between. The CDR3 contains 15 residues. The full variable domain, rest sourced from reference TRBV5-6 and TRBJ2-2, is DAGVTQSPTHLIKTRGQQVTLRCSPKSGHDTVSWYQQALGQGPQFIFQYYEEEERQRGNFPDRFSGHQFPNYSSELNVNALLLGDSALYLCASSWGLPGAGELFFGEGSRLTVL.

In this sample, this clone turned up once. This chain links TRBV19 with TRBJ1-2; TRBD1 matches at 7 bases. The trim removed 3 bases at V and 4 bases at J, leaving 11 bases unmatched. The CDR3 loop spans 16 amino acids. Germline CDR1 LNHDA, CDR2 SQIVND (reference sequence). The CDR3 sequence is CASSIVRGPRAYGYTF. CDR3 bases: TGTGCCAGTAGTATTGTGAGGGGGCCGCGGGCCTATGGCTACACCTTC.

The gene calls are TRBV4-2 and TRBJ2-2; 10 bases are a match to TRBD2. In germline, CDR1 is LGHNA, CDR2 YNFKEQ. This CDR3 is 17 amino acids long. J lost 3 bases, V lost 0 bases, and 4 bases had no gene match. CDR3 nucleotides: TGTGCCAGCAGCCAAGATCGAACTAGCGGGGACACCGGGGAGCTGTTTTTT. Translated, it gives CASSQDRTSGDTGELFF.

The chain couples TRBV9 to TRBJ2-7; weak D call: TRBD1 (5 bases). Germline CDR1 reads SGDLS; CDR2 reads YYNGEE. Between the trimmed V and J ends, which lost 0 bases and 12 bases, there was a span of 19 bases. This CDR3 is 14 amino acids long. The CDR3 nucleotides read TGTGCCAGCAGCGTAGGTCAGGGTTGGCAAGAATTGTACTTC. Translation: CASSVGQGWQELYF. The whole variable domain, remainder taken from reference TRBV9 and TRBJ2-7, is DSGVTQTPKHLITATGQRVTLRCSPRSGDLSVYWYQQSLDQGLQFLIQYYNGEERAKGNILERFSAQQFPDLHSELNLSSLELGDSALYFCASSVGQGWQELYFGPGTRLTVT.

V gene TRBV2 combines with J gene TRBJ1-5; TRBD1 matches 9 bases. In germline, CDR1 is SNHLY, CDR2 FYNNEI. Trimming at V came to 6 bases and at J to 7 bases, leaving 13 bases not matched to a gene. The CDR3 sequence is 16 residues long. The CDR3 nucleotides are TGTGCCAGCAGGCACCGGGACAGGGAGTTTGGACAGCCCCAGCATTTT. This sequence encodes CASRHRDREFGQPQHF.

This clone has just a few counts. This chain connects TRBV18 to TRBJ2-2; D is possibly TRBD2 (5 bases). V shed 5 bases and J shed 2 bases, with 9 bases lying between them. The CDR3 runs 14 residues. CDR1 is KGHSH, CDR2 LQKENI, per germline. This CDR3 reads CASSSGLNTGELFF. The CDR3 DNA is TGTGCCAGCTCATCCGGACTTAACACCGGGGAGCTGTTTTTT.

On this clone itself: Other DNA sequences in the sample encode the same CDR3. The gene calls are TRBV2 and TRBJ2-3; the match to TRBD2 covers 10 bases. The J segment lost 1 base and the V segment lost 2 bases, leaving 0 bases of the junction unmatched. Germline V lookup: CDR1 SNHLY, CDR2 FYNNEI. This CDR3 is 15 amino acids long. As DNA, the CDR3 is TGTGCCAGCAGTGAACTAGCGGGGGGCACAGATACGCAGTATTTT. This sequence encodes CASSELAGGTDTQYF.

J is TRBJ1-6 and V is TRBV7-9; 8 bases are a match to TRBD1. The CDR3 totals 15 residues. In germline, CDR1 is SEHNR, CDR2 FQNEAQ (reference sequence). V lost 5 bases, J lost 7 bases, and 7 bases stayed unmatched. CDR3 bases: TGTGCCAGCAGCGCCGGACAGGGTAGCAATTCACCCCTCCACTTT. It is translated as CASSAGQGSNSPLHF.

This chain joins TRBV27 and TRBJ2-1, with TRBD1 matching 8 bases. The CDR3 has 16 amino acids. Losses at the gene ends were 7 bases for V and 4 bases for J; bases not matched to a gene: 12. From germline, CDR1 is MNHEY and CDR2 SMNVEV (reference sequence). This CDR3 reads CASTPRRDRRYNEQFF. As DNA, the CDR3 is TGTGCCAGCACCCCCCGTCGGGACAGGAGATACAATGAGCAGTTCTTC.

The chain combines TRBV10-3 with TRBJ1-4; 9 bases map to TRBD1. Germline CDR1 and CDR2: ENHRY and SYGVKD. The CDR3 runs 16 residues. The ends lost 0 bases at V and 8 bases at J; junction bases unmatched: 7. Written as DNA, the CDR3 is TGTGCCATCAGTGAGTCATCGGGGACAGGGCGGGAAAAACTGTTTTTT. It yields the protein CAISESSGTGREKLFF.

The gene calls are TRBV7-2 and TRBJ1-1; weak D call: TRBD1 (6 bases). CDR3 length: 11 residues. The germline CDR1 and CDR2 sequences are SGHTA and FQGNSA. V lost 6 bases and J lost 8, with 10 bases in between. CDR3 amino acids: CASSRGQEAFF. The CDR3 region has the DNA TGTGCCAGCAGTCGAGGACAGGAAGCTTTCTTT.

The chain uses TRBV5-5 and TRBJ2-1, with D possibly TRBD1 on 5 matching bases. Trimming took 4 bases from V and 4 from J, leaving 9 bases between them. The germline gives CDR1 SGHKS, CDR2 YYEKEE (reference sequence). The CDR3 length is 13 residues. The CDR3 nucleotides read TGTGCCAGCAGCAAGAACAGGTACAATGAGCAGTTCTTC. This sequence encodes CASSKNRYNEQFF.